Below, 28 T cell receptor beta chains from the same sample are listed, as sequenced in a study of blood T cell repertoires in COVID-19. Generated by immunoSEQ multiplex PCR, the TCRdb table keeps only in-frame clones and is missing some. The data contain approximately 300,000 clones, approximately 90% of them singletons. Specimen: peripheral blood. Source of these receptors: a woman aged 25 to 39 with COVID-19, enrolled during active disease.

Comment on this clone: The junction and the germline gene differ at one end; a read error may be behind it. The gene calls are TRBV10-1 and TRBJ2-2; D possibly corresponds to TRBD2 (6 bases). CDR1 and CDR2 from the germline V gene are WNHNN and SYGVQD (reference sequence). The CDR3 is 14 amino acids. CDR3: CARPRRALGGELFF. Here the CDR3 DNA reads TGCGCCCGCCCCCGAAGGGCCTTGGGCGGGGAGTTGTTTTTT.

The CDR3 DNA reads as TGTGCCAGTAGTATATGGGTAGGGGGCTTCGATAACTATGGCTACACCTTC. Its protein is CASSIWVGGFDNYGYTF. The chain employs TRBV19 and TRBJ1-2; TRBD1 agrees at 7 bases. The length of the CDR3 is 17 residues. The J segment lost 1 base and the V segment lost 2 bases, leaving 10 bases of the junction unmatched. Germline V gene lookup returns CDR1 LNHDA and CDR2 SQIVND (reference sequence).

This chain joins TRBV2 and TRBJ2-2, with 13 bases identical to TRBD2. Trimming took 4 bases from V and 6 from J; bases not matched to a gene: 5. Germline CDR1 and CDR2: SNHLY and FYNNEI. This CDR3 spans 16 amino acids. CDR3 loop: CASSGTSGSVSGELFF. For the CDR3, the DNA is TGTGCCAGCAGTGGGACTAGCGGGAGTGTATCCGGGGAGCTGTTTTTT.

The V and J genes are TRBV29-1 and TRBJ2-1; 10 nucleotides align to TRBD2. In germline, CDR1 is SQVTM, CDR2 ANQGSEA. The CDR3 has 14 amino acids. V lost 2 bases, J lost 2 bases, and 0 bases stayed unmatched. The DNA of the CDR3 is TGCAGCGTTGAACTAGCGGGAGCCTACAATGAGCAGTTCTTC. Encoded protein: CSVELAGAYNEQFF.

This chain uses TRBV10-2 with TRBJ2-1; 11 bases agree with TRBD2. V was clipped by 4 bases and J by 3 bases; unmatched bases: 2. This CDR3 comprises 15 residues. Looked up from germline, CDR1 is WSHSY and CDR2 is SAAADI. For the CDR3, the DNA is TGCGCCAGCAGTGCAACTAGCGGGAGCTACAATGAGCAGTTCTTC. Amino acid sequence: CASSATSGSYNEQFF.

This rearrangement joins TRBV28 to TRBJ2-3, with 11 bases fitting TRBD1. The CDR3 length is 14 residues. Germline values: CDR1 MDHEN, CDR2 SYDVKM. J gave up 5 bases and V 6 bases, and 4 bases lay outside the gene matches. CDR3 loop: CASRDRGPEDTQYF. In DNA, the CDR3 is TGTGCCAGCAGGGACAGGGGGCCTGAAGATACGCAGTATTTT.

V and J are TRBV4-1 and TRBJ2-5, with TRBD2 identical over 9 bases. Germline values: CDR1 MGHRA, CDR2 YSYEKL. Trimming at V came to 5 bases and at J to 1 base, leaving 8 bases not matched to a gene. This CDR3 is built from 16 residues. The CDR3 sequence: CASSWTGTSPQETQYF. In DNA form, the CDR3 reads TGCGCCAGCAGCTGGACCGGGACTAGCCCCCAAGAGACCCAGTACTTC.

The chain couples TRBV19 to TRBJ2-3, with D unclear. CDR1 LNHDA and CDR2 SQIVND come from the germline V gene (reference sequence). The CDR3 is 13 residues long. Trimming removed 4 bases at V and 6 bases at J, with 11 bases between. CDR3 sequence (DNA): TGTGCCAGTAGTACGGGTCAGAGGGATACGCAGTATTTT. Translation gives CASSTGQRDTQYF.

The chain links TRBV30 to TRBJ2-6; D remains ambiguous. Trimming shortened V by 3 bases and J by 4 bases, and 4 bases separated the two germline ends. Germline CDR1 GTSNPN, CDR2 SVGIG (reference sequence). The CDR3 consists of 12 residues. Here the CDR3 reads CAWRRGANVLTF. The DNA for the CDR3 is TGTGCCTGGAGGAGAGGGGCCAACGTCCTGACTTTC.

The chain is built from TRBV5-4 and TRBJ2-5, with D uncertain. V shed 5 bases and J shed 0 bases, with 5 bases lying between them. The CDR3 length is 12 residues. Per the germline V gene, CDR1 is SGHNT and CDR2 is YYREEE (reference sequence). The CDR3 nucleotides read TGTGCCAGCAGTACTTACCAAGAGACCCAGTACTTC. Its protein is CASSTYQETQYF.

The genes are TRBV6-5 and TRBJ1-1; D call uncertain. Trimming pared 2 bases from V and 1 base from J, leaving 11 bases between. The V gene's germline CDR1 is MNHEY and CDR2 SVGAGI. This CDR3 has 15 amino acids. The CDR3 DNA is TGTGCCAGCAGTTACGGGAGGGTACCGAACACTGAAGCTTTCTTT. It specifies CASSYGRVPNTEAFF.

J is TRBJ2-6 and V is TRBV19, with 11 bases matching TRBD1. CDR1 and CDR2 (germline): LNHDA, SQIVND (reference sequence). CDR3 length: 17 residues. The J segment lost 2 bases and the V segment lost 5 bases, leaving 5 bases of the junction unmatched. CDR3 amino acids: CASSARDRGAGANVLTF. The CDR3 DNA reads TGTGCCAGTAGTGCCCGGGACAGGGGGGCTGGGGCCAACGTCCTGACTTTC.

The count of this clone is one. The V call is TRBV19, the J call TRBJ1-1; 9 positions match TRBD1. CDR1 LNHDA and CDR2 SQIVND come from the germline V gene (reference sequence). Trimming removed 3 bases from V and 4 bases from J; junction bases left unmatched: 3. The CDR3 extends over 14 amino acids. CDR3 sequence reads: CASSIRTGVTEAFF. The CDR3 coding sequence is TGTGCCAGTAGTATCCGGACAGGGGTCACTGAAGCTTTCTTT.

V is TRBV28 and J is TRBJ2-7; perhaps TRBD1 as D (6 bases). Trimming removed 4 bases from V and 2 bases from J, with 15 bases in between. Germline V gene data show CDR1 as MDHEN and CDR2 as SYDVKM. The CDR3 is 15 amino acids. The CDR3 nucleotides read TGTGCCAGCAGTTCTCAGGGGCAATCAGCCTACGAGCAGTACTTC. Its translation: CASSSQGQSAYEQYF.

The rearrangement uses TRBV2 and TRBJ2-7; D remains ambiguous. V was cut by 6 bases and J by 5 bases, with 14 bases left in between. The CDR3 spans 13 residues. CDR1 is SNHLY, CDR2 FYNNEI, per germline. CDR3 sequence reads: CASRSGARNEQYF. CDR3 DNA: TGTGCCAGCAGATCAGGCGCAAGAAACGAGCAGTACTTC.

V gene TRBV10-3 combines with J gene TRBJ2-7, with 10 bases matching TRBD1. CDR1 and CDR2 (germline): ENHRY, SYGVKD. Trimming at V came to 6 bases and at J to 5 bases, leaving 7 bases not matched to a gene. This CDR3 spans 14 amino acids. CDR3 DNA sequence: TGTGCCATCAGGGACAGGGGGTGGGGGAACGAGCAGTACTTC. Protein sequence: CAIRDRGWGNEQYF.

The chain couples TRBV4-2 to TRBJ1-1; D is unresolved. The CDR3 totals 13 residues. The V gene's germline CDR1 is LGHNA and CDR2 YNFKEQ. The germline V and J ends were trimmed by 6 bases and 4 bases, with 12 bases remaining between them. The CDR3 loop is CASRGSEGTEAFF. The CDR3 DNA is TGTGCCAGCAGGGGATCGGAGGGCACTGAAGCTTTCTTT.

The CDR3 sequence is CATSRSPTGGTEAFF. The CDR3 DNA reads as TGTGCCACCAGCAGATCCCCCACCGGGGGTACTGAAGCTTTCTTT. The gene calls are TRBV15 and TRBJ1-1, with D possibly being TRBD1 (5 bases). The germline V gene has CDR1 LNHNV and CDR2 YYDKDF (reference sequence). The germline V and J ends were trimmed by 2 bases and 5 bases, with 15 bases remaining between them. The CDR3 spans 15 residues.

This chain connects TRBV30 to TRBJ1-2; D uncertain. Per germline, CDR1 GTSNPN and CDR2 SVGIG (reference sequence). V lost 3 bases and J 8 bases, leaving 13 bases between the germline ends. This CDR3 spans 12 amino acids. The CDR3 sequence: CAWSGEIGGYTF. CDR3 nucleotides: TGTGCCTGGAGCGGGGAAATCGGAGGCTACACCTTC. The full variable domain, in which reference TRBV30 and TRBJ1-2 provide the parts outside the CDR3, is SQTIHQWPATLVQPVGSPLSLECTVEGTSNPNLYWYRQAAGRGLQLLFYSVGIGQISSEVPQNLSASRPQDRQFILSSKKLLLSDSGFYLCAWSGEIGGYTFGSGTRLTVV.

The chain couples TRBV6-5 to TRBJ2-5; D call uncertain. Germline CDR1 reads MNHEY; CDR2 reads SVGAGI. This CDR3 region has 12 residues. V was cut by 6 bases and J by 4 bases, with 9 bases left in between. CDR3 DNA: TGTGCCAGCAGCAGGTTGGCAGAGACCCAGTACTTC. This translates into CASSRLAETQYF.

The chain uses TRBV18 and TRBJ1-2; D is perhaps TRBD1 (5 bases). Germline V lookup: CDR1 KGHSH, CDR2 LQKENI. V dropped 3 bases and J dropped 7 bases, with 12 bases sitting between them. The CDR3 is 13 residues long. The CDR3 coding sequence is TGTGCCAGCTCACCCGTCTCAGGGATTGGCTACACCTTC. Protein sequence: CASSPVSGIGYTF.

This sequence joins TRBV11-3 and TRBJ2-1, with D perhaps TRBD2 (5 bases). The CDR3 extends over 15 amino acids. The germline CDR1 and CDR2 sequences are SGHNT and YENEEA. V lost 3 bases and J lost 4, with 13 bases in between. For the CDR3, the DNA is TGTGCCAGCAGCTTGAGCCGGGATCCATACAATGAGCAGTTCTTC. It specifies CASSLSRDPYNEQFF.

CDR3 sequence: CASSISAEAFF. The CDR3 nucleotides read TGTGCCAGTAGTATATCCGCTGAAGCTTTCTTT. This sequence joins TRBV19 and TRBJ1-1; D gene uncertain. Germline CDR1 is LNHDA and CDR2 is SQIVND (reference sequence). V lost 2 bases, J lost 6 bases, and 4 bases lay in between. This CDR3 is built from 11 residues.

The chain combines TRBV15 with TRBJ2-1, with D tentatively TRBD2 (6 bases). The CDR3 is made up of 16 amino acids. Trimming left V 5 bases short and J 5 bases short, with 19 bases between. CDR1 and CDR2 from the germline V gene are LNHNV and YYDKDF (reference sequence). This CDR3 reads CATSVRRAQFHNEQFF. The CDR3 nucleotides are TGTGCCACCAGCGTCCGGAGGGCCCAGTTCCACAATGAGCAGTTCTTC.

In the case of this clone: Other DNA variants within this sample encode the same CDR3. The V call is TRBV30, the J call TRBJ1-5; the D is unclear. The CDR3 consists of 14 residues. Trimming pared 1 base from V and 1 base from J, leaving 8 bases between. Germline V gene lookup returns CDR1 GTSNPN and CDR2 SVGIG (reference sequence). Written as DNA, the CDR3 is TGTGCCTGGAGTGCGGGTGGAAGCAATCAGCCCCAGCATTTT. Translating it yields CAWSAGGSNQPQHF. The whole variable domain, filled in from reference TRBV30 and TRBJ1-5, reads SQTIHQWPATLVQPVGSPLSLECTVEGTSNPNLYWYRQAAGRGLQLLFYSVGIGQISSEVPQNLSASRPQDRQFILSSKKLLLSDSGFYLCAWSAGGSNQPQHFGDGTRLSIL.

The V call is TRBV7-9, the J call TRBJ2-3; 7 bases match TRBD2. Germline V CDR1 and CDR2: SEHNR, FQNEAQ (reference sequence). Germline trimming cut 8 bases from V and 0 bases from J; bases unmatched to any gene: 8. This CDR3 is built from 15 residues. This chain's CDR3 is CASGGGTGSTDTQYF. The DNA of the CDR3 is TGTGCCAGCGGGGGAGGGACGGGGAGCACAGATACGCAGTATTTT.

The V and J genes are TRBV5-8 and TRBJ1-1; TRBD1 matches at 10 bases. This CDR3 is built from 15 residues. Unmatched junction bases numbered 5, after V lost 2 bases and J lost 4 bases. CDR1 is SGHTS, CDR2 YDEGEE, per germline. The CDR3 bases are TGTGCCAGCAGCTTTACCGGGACAGGGGTCACTGAAGCTTTCTTT. Residues: CASSFTGTGVTEAFF.

The chain combines TRBV15 with TRBJ2-3, with D possibly matching TRBD1 (5 bases). The CDR3 sequence is 15 residues long. V shed 2 bases and J shed 1 base, with 10 bases lying between them. Per germline, CDR1 LNHNV and CDR2 YYDKDF (reference sequence). CDR3 coding DNA: TGTGCCACCAGCAGAAGGGGTAGGGGCACAGATACGCAGTATTTT. Its translation is CATSRRGRGTDTQYF.